The rows below give T cell receptor beta chains drawn from one sample of a study of OX40 agonist ivuxolimab in advanced cancers. TCRdb's copy holds only in-frame clones and misses some; the assay was immunoSEQ multiplex PCR. Among around 31,000 clones listed, approximately 91% were seen once. Sequencing used CD4+ or CD8+ T cells sorted from blood, obtained in a trial of the OX40 agonist ivuxolimab. All receptors come from an adult with an advanced solid tumor such as melanoma, head and neck, liver or kidney cancer. Each CDR3 is given with its conserved first and last residue. Fields, in order: D gene, V gene, J gene, clone size, CDR3 length, CDR3 protein, CDR3 DNA. D genes are given only for firm matches. Size is omitted from some rows. Given values are once, few, many or a class for expanded clones.

d_gene: TRBD1; v_gene: TRBV5-4; j_gene: TRBJ1-2; abundance: .; len: 11; CDR3aa: CATQGGYGYTF; CDR3nt: TGTGCCACACAGGGGGGTTACGGCTACACCTTC
d_gene: .; v_gene: TRBV19; j_gene: TRBJ2-2; abundance: .; len: 12; CDR3aa: CASSLGAGELFF; CDR3nt: TGTGCCAGTAGTTTGGGGGCCGGGGAGCTGTTTTTT
d_gene: .; v_gene: TRBV5-1; j_gene: TRBJ1-3; abundance: .; len: 15; CDR3aa: CASSLGTASGNTIYF; CDR3nt: TGCGCCAGCAGCTTGGGGACAGCCTCTGGAAACACCATATATTTT
d_gene: .; v_gene: TRBV27; j_gene: TRBJ1-5; abundance: .; len: 14; CDR3aa: CASSLSETNQPQHF; CDR3nt: TGTGCCAGCAGTTTATCAGAAACCAATCAGCCCCAGCATTTT
d_gene: .; v_gene: TRBV28; j_gene: TRBJ2-7; abundance: .; len: 16; CDR3aa: CASSPYGGGYTYEQYF; CDR3nt: TGTGCCAGCAGTCCTTACGGGGGCGGGTATACCTACGAGCAGTACTTC
d_gene: TRBD1; v_gene: TRBV5-4; j_gene: TRBJ1-1; abundance: .; len: 15; CDR3aa: CASSWDREGLAEAFF; CDR3nt: TGTGCCAGCAGTTGGGACAGGGAGGGACTCGCTGAAGCTTTCTTT
d_gene: .; v_gene: TRBV6-5; j_gene: TRBJ1-3; abundance: once; len: 16; CDR3aa: CASSYSALGSGNTIYF; CDR3nt: TGTGCCAGCAGTTACTCGGCCCTTGGCTCTGGAAACACCATATATTTT
d_gene: .; v_gene: TRBV19; j_gene: TRBJ1-1; abundance: few; len: 14; CDR3aa: CASIQIDSGTEAFF; CDR3nt: TGTGCCAGTATCCAGATCGACAGTGGCACTGAAGCTTTCTTT
d_gene: TRBD1; v_gene: TRBV6-5; j_gene: TRBJ2-3; abundance: .; len: 15; CDR3aa: CASSYEDRGTDTQYF; CDR3nt: TGTGCCAGCAGTTACGAGGACAGGGGCACAGATACGCAGTATTTT
d_gene: .; v_gene: TRBV5-1; j_gene: TRBJ1-2; abundance: once; len: 13; CDR3aa: CASSFGGPQGYTF; CDR3nt: TGCGCCAGCAGCTTCGGGGGGCCTCAAGGCTACACCTTC
d_gene: .; v_gene: TRBV29-1; j_gene: TRBJ2-7; abundance: .; len: 14; CDR3aa: CSVTLSKATYEQYF; CDR3nt: TGCAGCGTTACATTGAGTAAAGCTACCTACGAGCAGTACTTC
d_gene: TRBD2; v_gene: TRBV28; j_gene: TRBJ2-3; abundance: once; len: 14; CDR3aa: CASRRGGPRDTQYF; CDR3nt: TGTGCCAGCAGACGGGGGGGGCCGAGAGATACGCAGTATTTT
d_gene: .; v_gene: TRBV10-2; j_gene: TRBJ1-4; abundance: .; len: 17; CDR3aa: CASSEPARGATNEKLFF; CDR3nt: TGCGCCAGCAGTGAGCCGGCGAGGGGGGCAACTAATGAAAAACTGTTTTTT
d_gene: TRBD1; v_gene: TRBV7-9; j_gene: TRBJ2-7; abundance: .; len: 17; CDR3aa: CASSSTSTGTGAYEQYF; CDR3nt: TGTGCCAGCAGCTCCACATCTACCGGGACAGGGGCCTACGAGCAGTACTTC
d_gene: .; v_gene: TRBV27; j_gene: TRBJ2-2; abundance: .; len: 13; CDR3aa: CASKTNLPGELFF; CDR3nt: TGTGCCAGCAAAACGAACCTCCCCGGGGAGCTGTTTTTT
d_gene: .; v_gene: TRBV27; j_gene: TRBJ2-7; abundance: .; len: 11; CDR3aa: CASSSTYEQYF; CDR3nt: TGTGCCAGCAGTTCTACCTACGAGCAGTACTTC
d_gene: .; v_gene: TRBV27; j_gene: TRBJ2-6; abundance: .; len: 15; CDR3aa: CASSLYDSGANVLTF; CDR3nt: TGTGCCAGCAGTTTATATGACTCTGGGGCCAACGTCCTGACTTTC
d_gene: TRBD1; v_gene: TRBV19; j_gene: TRBJ1-1; abundance: .; len: 16; CDR3aa: CASRTGAILTNTEAFF; CDR3nt: TGTGCCAGCCGGACAGGGGCCATCTTAACGAACACTGAAGCTTTCTTT
d_gene: TRBD1; v_gene: TRBV5-1; j_gene: TRBJ2-7; abundance: .; len: 12; CDR3aa: CASSAGGYEQYF; CDR3nt: TGCGCCAGCAGCGCAGGGGGCTACGAGCAGTACTTC
d_gene: TRBD2; v_gene: TRBV29-1; j_gene: TRBJ2-1; abundance: .; len: 17; CDR3aa: CSSSGLAGGVPVNEQFF; CDR3nt: TGCAGCAGCTCCGGACTAGCGGGAGGGGTGCCGGTCAATGAGCAGTTCTTC
d_gene: .; v_gene: TRBV19; j_gene: TRBJ2-7; abundance: medium-sized; len: 13; CDR3aa: CASSFSGVHEQYF; CDR3nt: TGTGCCAGTAGTTTTTCAGGGGTCCACGAGCAGTACTTC
d_gene: TRBD2; v_gene: TRBV7-9; j_gene: TRBJ2-3; abundance: .; len: 16; CDR3aa: CASSLGTSGGSDTQYF; CDR3nt: TGTGCCAGCAGCCTCGGGACTAGCGGAGGTTCGGATACGCAGTATTTT
d_gene: TRBD1; v_gene: TRBV7-3; j_gene: TRBJ2-3; abundance: .; len: 14; CDR3aa: CASSPGTATDTQYF; CDR3nt: TGTGCCAGCAGCCCTGGGACAGCCACAGATACGCAGTATTTT
d_gene: TRBD1; v_gene: TRBV4-1; j_gene: TRBJ2-7; abundance: .; len: 13; CDR3aa: CASSHSGGYEQYF; CDR3nt: TGCGCCAGCAGCCACTCAGGGGGCTACGAGCAGTACTTC
d_gene: .; v_gene: TRBV7-6; j_gene: TRBJ2-3; abundance: .; len: 15; CDR3aa: CASSLVDGEVDTQYF; CDR3nt: TGTGCCAGCAGCTTGGTAGACGGGGAGGTGGATACGCAGTATTTT
d_gene: .; v_gene: TRBV5-4; j_gene: TRBJ2-7; abundance: .; len: 14; CDR3aa: CASSLGQDPNEQYF; CDR3nt: TGTGCCAGCAGCTTGGGGCAGGACCCCAACGAGCAGTACTTC
d_gene: TRBD2; v_gene: TRBV30; j_gene: TRBJ2-1; abundance: .; len: 13; CDR3aa: CAWRGLAGGEQFF; CDR3nt: TGTGCCTGGAGGGGACTAGCGGGTGGTGAGCAGTTCTTC
d_gene: TRBD2; v_gene: TRBV6-5; j_gene: TRBJ2-7; abundance: few; len: 15; CDR3aa: CASSYSSSGGYEQYF; CDR3nt: TGTGCCAGCAGTTACTCTTCTAGCGGGGGTTACGAGCAGTACTTC
d_gene: .; v_gene: TRBV10-1; j_gene: TRBJ2-1; abundance: .; len: 16; CDR3aa: CASSESWTELYNEQFF; CDR3nt: TGCGCCAGCAGTGAGTCATGGACAGAACTTTACAATGAGCAGTTCTTC
d_gene: .; v_gene: TRBV7-9; j_gene: TRBJ2-5; abundance: .; len: 15; CDR3aa: CASSSVANQQGTQYF; CDR3nt: TGTGCCAGCAGCTCCGTGGCTAACCAGCAGGGGACCCAGTACTTC
d_gene: .; v_gene: TRBV7-2; j_gene: TRBJ1-2; abundance: .; len: 14; CDR3aa: CASGGDNENYGYTF; CDR3nt: TGTGCCAGCGGGGGCGATAACGAAAACTATGGCTACACCTTC
d_gene: TRBD1; v_gene: TRBV29-1; j_gene: TRBJ1-2; abundance: .; len: 15; CDR3aa: CSALRVMTGGYGYTF; CDR3nt: TGCAGCGCCCTAAGGGTAATGACAGGGGGCTATGGCTACACCTTC
d_gene: TRBD2; v_gene: TRBV19; j_gene: TRBJ2-3; abundance: .; len: 13; CDR3aa: CASRAGGPDTQYF; CDR3nt: TGTGCCAGTCGGGCGGGGGGCCCGGATACGCAGTATTTT